Listed below are T cell receptor beta chains from one sample, sequenced in a study of blood T cell repertoires in COVID-19. Measured with immunoSEQ multiplex PCR; TCRdb has only the in-frame clones, and not every one. The sample has under 300,000 clones, about nine tenths seen once. The sample comprised PBMCs or T cells enriched from blood (not recorded which). These receptors were collected from a woman between 25 and 40 years old with acute COVID-19. Both conserved end residues are part of each CDR3.

V | CDR3
TRBV6-4 | CEQLATSWAYNEQFF
TRBV12-3/TRBV12-4 | CASSLVGGQPQHF
TRBV18 | CASSPPTYNEQFF
TRBV11-2 | CASSLVRIRGYEQYF
TRBV5-1 | CASSLVLAAEQYF
TRBV11-3 | CASSLTRPGLIYEQYF
TRBV7-9 | CASSPGQFNQPQHF
TRBV12-2 | CASRLEVLVMSSYEQYF
TRBV6-1 | CASSEWDRGRGGYTF
TRBV28 | CASSIPYEQYF
TRBV29-1 | CSESGGKGETQYF
TRBV6-1 | CASSDGGVTNQPQHF
TRBV28 | CASSLGQGVSNEKLFF
TRBV7-9 | CASRLTGGPEAFF
TRBV7-8 | CASSQRQGSYEQYF
TRBV7-3 | CASSLNFNTEAFF
TRBV29-1 | CSVEGGTGELFF
TRBV10-3 | CAISATGQSHDTIYF
TRBV4-1 | CASSQDAGRDQPQHF
TRBV10-3 | CAISESRGQETQYF
TRBV28 | CATTDRSNEKLFF
TRBV29-1 | CSADFYNEQFF
TRBV19 | CASSIPLAGTYNEQFF
TRBV28 | CASSPGTVSPPLHF
TRBV24-1 | CATSELGGAKGANEKLFF
TRBV11-2 | CASSFAGDEQFF
TRBV7-9 | CASSLVSQITGELFF
TRBV5-4 | CASSLDSGGYEQYF
TRBV11-3 | CASSARTGRTEQYF
TRBV27 | CASSLQRNTEAFF
TRBV19 | CASSIAGGYEQYF
TRBV3-1/TRBV3-2 | CASSQEPGSNQPQHF
TRBV5-6 | CASSFRGFSGNTIYF
TRBV2 | CASSEKPGFFMSGYTF
TRBV2 | CASSEVGSRDEKLFF
TRBV6-4 | CASSLDRGYEQYF
TRBV27 | CASRPGKNYGYTF
TRBV4-2 | CASSQLSGGIYNEQFF
TRBV28 | CASSTGLAGADTQYF
TRBV10-3 | CAISDLAGGVNEQFF
TRBV6-5 | CASSYRQGASTDTQYF
TRBV4-1 | CASSLSGTDLLYGYTF
TRBV5-4 | CASSLAAGGGYEQYF
TRBV7-9 | CASSPSGNSYEQYF
TRBV27 | CASSFGGGLGYEQYF
TRBV18 | CASSPSSNFAGQPQHF
TRBV27 | CASSPLVGASGRSSDEQYF
TRBV2 | CASSPPGVRYGYTF